This T cell receptor beta chain was recorded in a study of blood T cell repertoires in COVID-19. Enrolled through a virtual design, the participants were between roughly 18 and 89 years of age and came from fewer than 30 US areas. CDR3 length: 15 residues. V lost 7 bases and J lost 2; bases outside the gene matches: 7. Germline values: CDR1 SGHVS, CDR2 FQNEAQ. Data came from immunoSEQ multiplex PCR; TCRdb stores just in-frame clones and leaves some out. The data show 130,000 to 150,000 clones, roughly 89% seen once. The sequenced sample was PBMCs or T cells enriched from blood (not recorded which). This receptor was taken from a woman aged 45-59 years who had been exposed to COVID-19. The genes are TRBV7-8 and TRBJ2-5; TRBD2 agrees at 10 bases. The CDR3 bases are TGTGCCAGCATCTCTAGCGGGGGAGATCAAGAGACCCAGTACTTC. It codes for CASISSGGDQETQYF.